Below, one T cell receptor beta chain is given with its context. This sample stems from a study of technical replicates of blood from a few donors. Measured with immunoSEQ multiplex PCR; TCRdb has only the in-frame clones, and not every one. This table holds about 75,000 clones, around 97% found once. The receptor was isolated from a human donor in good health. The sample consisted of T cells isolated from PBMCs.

DNA for the CDR3: TGTGCCTGGACTAGCGGGAGCTACGAGCAGTACTTC. It encodes CAWTSGSYEQYF. The chain uses TRBV30 and TRBJ2-7, with 10 bases identical to TRBD2. J lost 3 bases, V lost 4 bases, and 0 bases had no gene match. This CDR3 spans 12 amino acids. Per the germline V gene, CDR1 is GTSNPN and CDR2 is SVGIG (reference sequence).